The source of this T cell receptor (beta chain) is a study of PD-1 blockade in classical Hodgkin lymphoma. Looking at the study overall: Nivolumab was administered to patients intravenously at 3 mg/kg every 2 weeks.

The time point was: cycle 4 day 1 (C4D1), after 5 to 7 weeks of nivolumab. Relapse after autologous stem cell transplantation occurred in every patient, and brentuximab vedotin exposure varied. TCRdb's copy holds only in-frame clones and misses some; the assay was immunoSEQ multiplex PCR. The data show around 92,000 clones, more than 80% seen once. V lost 5 bases to trimming and J lost 6 bases, with 16 bases between them. Germline loops: CDR1 LNHDA, CDR2 SQIVND (reference sequence). This CDR3 has 14 amino acids. Notes on this clone: Its antigen is not identified.

Findings and caveats of the study: The diversity seen at baseline in complete responders resembled that of newly diagnosed patients. Factors driving the repertoire differences, possibly disease activity or prior therapy, remain undefined. Compared with baseline, CD4+ but not CD8+ TCR diversity had risen significantly by C4D1.

The source is a human donor with classical Hodgkin lymphoma. The source was peripheral blood mononuclear cells (PBMCs), collected before the fourth cycle of nivolumab. The rearrangement uses TRBV19 and TRBJ1-1; D is possibly TRBD1 (5 bases). The CDR3 sequence: CASSSRQLSAEAFF. The DNA for the CDR3 is TGTGCCAGTAGTTCACGACAGTTGAGCGCTGAAGCTTTCTTT.